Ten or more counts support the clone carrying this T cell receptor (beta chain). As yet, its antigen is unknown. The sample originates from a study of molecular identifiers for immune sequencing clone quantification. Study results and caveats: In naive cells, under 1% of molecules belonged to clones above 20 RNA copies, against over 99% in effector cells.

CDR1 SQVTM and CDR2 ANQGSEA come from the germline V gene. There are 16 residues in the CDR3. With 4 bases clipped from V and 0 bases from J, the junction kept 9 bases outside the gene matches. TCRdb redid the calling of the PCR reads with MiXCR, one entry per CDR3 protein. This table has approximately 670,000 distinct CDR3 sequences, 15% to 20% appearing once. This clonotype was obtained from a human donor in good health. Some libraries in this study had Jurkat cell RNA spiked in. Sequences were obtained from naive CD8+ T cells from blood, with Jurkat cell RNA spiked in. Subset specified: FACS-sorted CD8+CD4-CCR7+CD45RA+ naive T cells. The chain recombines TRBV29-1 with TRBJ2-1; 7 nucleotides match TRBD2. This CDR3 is CSVVSGDDISYNEQFF. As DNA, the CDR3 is TGCAGCGTTGTCAGCGGGGACGATATCTCCTACAATGAGCAGTTCTTC.